Following are 22 T cell receptor beta chains from one sample sequenced in a study of CD8+ T cells in alopecia areata. Extracted RNA was reverse transcribed into cDNA, the sequencing template. Clones were read by immunoSEQ multiplex PCR, and TCRdb kept only the in-frame ones, dropping some. The sample lists approximately 12,000 clones; 57% were seen once. As part of sample collection, lesional scalp punch biopsies and peripheral blood were taken from alopecia areata patients. Sequences were obtained from skin. The origin of the receptors is a human donor with alopecia areata.

This rearrangement joins TRBV7-9 to TRBJ2-5; 13 nucleotides line up with TRBD2. CDR1 and CDR2 (germline): SEHNR, FQNEAQ (reference sequence). Unmatched junction bases numbered 5, after V lost 4 bases and J lost 3 bases. This CDR3 has 16 residues. The CDR3 DNA is TGTGCCAGCAGCTCCCTGACTAGCGGGGGGAAAGAGACCCAGTACTTC. Its translation is CASSSLTSGGKETQYF.

The chain is built from TRBV11-2 and TRBJ1-1, with D unresolved. V shed 2 bases and J shed 3 bases, with 19 bases lying between them. The CDR3 has 17 amino acids. Per the germline V gene, CDR1 is SGHAT and CDR2 is FQNNGV. The CDR3 DNA sequence: TGTGCCAGCAGCTTAAGAATCTCCAACGGGGTAGACACTGAAGCTTTCTTT. Amino acid sequence: CASSLRISNGVDTEAFF.

The chain links TRBV18 to TRBJ2-7; 7 bases are a match to TRBD1. V dropped 6 bases and J dropped 0; count of bases not matched to a gene: 5. Germline assignment: CDR1 KGHSH and CDR2 LQKENI. The CDR3 extends over 14 amino acids. DNA for the CDR3: TGTGCCAGCTCCCGGGACAGAAGCTCCTACGAGCAGTACTTC. Translated: CASSRDRSSYEQYF.

The rearrangement joins TRBV14 to TRBJ2-1; TRBD2 agrees at 14 bases. Germline CDR1 reads SGHDN; CDR2 reads FVKESK. V dropped 0 bases and J dropped 3; count of bases not matched to a gene: 13. This CDR3 contains 21 residues. CDR3: CASSQDKWVGTSGSFYNEQFF. CDR3 DNA sequence: TGTGCCAGCAGCCAAGATAAGTGGGTGGGGACTAGCGGGAGTTTCTACAATGAGCAGTTCTTC. The entire variable domain, with the rest obtained from reference TRBV14 and TRBJ2-1, is as follows: EAGVTQFPSHSVIEKGQTVTLRCDPISGHDNLYWYRRVMGKEIKFLLHFVKESKQDESGMPNNRFLAERTGGTYSTLKVQPAELEDSGVYFCASSQDKWVGTSGSFYNEQFFGPGTRLTVL.

V is TRBV28 and J is TRBJ2-7; a possible D gene is TRBD2 (5 bases). CDR1 is MDHEN and CDR2 is SYDVKM in the germline V gene. This CDR3 comprises 15 residues. V lost 7 bases, J lost 1 base, and 17 bases lay in between. This CDR3 is CASTRGVIVSYEQYF. The CDR3, as DNA: TGTGCCAGCACCCGGGGAGTTATAGTGTCCTACGAGCAGTACTTC.

J is TRBJ1-4 and V is TRBV5-1; no definite D call. V was shortened by 8 bases and J by 8 bases, with 16 bases between the two germline ends. Germline V lookup: CDR1 SGHRS, CDR2 YFSETQ. The CDR3 loop spans 13 amino acids. Here the CDR3 reads CASARGSTEKLFF. CDR3 sequence (DNA): TGCGCCAGTGCACGAGGCAGTACGGAAAAACTGTTTTTT.

The chain employs TRBV27 and TRBJ2-3; 9 bases are shared with TRBD2. The CDR3 runs to 15 residues. Germline V gene sequence: CDR1 MNHEY, CDR2 SMNVEV (reference sequence). Germline trimming cut 6 bases from V and 1 base from J; bases unmatched to any gene: 5. CDR3 sequence reads: CASRPLAGGTDTQYF. For the CDR3, the DNA is TGTGCCAGCAGACCTTTAGCGGGGGGCACAGATACGCAGTATTTT.

The V and J genes are TRBV5-1 and TRBJ2-5; D might be TRBD1 or TRBD2, each matching 6 bases. The V end was cut by 0 bases, the J end by 5 bases, with 14 bases between. The CDR3 contains 15 residues. CDR1 SGHRS and CDR2 YFSETQ come from the germline V gene. This CDR3 is CASSLAGGLRETQYF. CDR3 DNA sequence: TGCGCCAGCAGCTTGGCTGGGGGGCTCAGGGAGACCCAGTACTTC.

This clone was observed a few times. The V and J genes are TRBV18 and TRBJ2-1; D is uncertain. This CDR3 region has 15 residues. Deletions cut 2 bases from V and 1 base from J, with 9 bases between. From germline, CDR1 is KGHSH and CDR2 LQKENI. In DNA, the CDR3 is TGTGCCAGCTCACCAAACAGCAGATCCTACAATGAGCAGTTCTTC. This translates into CASSPNSRSYNEQFF.

This clone came up a few times. V gene TRBV14 combines with J gene TRBJ2-1; D may correspond to TRBD1 or TRBD2 (5 bases each). CDR1 and CDR2 (germline): SGHDN, FVKESK. The CDR3 totals 14 residues. Trimming pared 1 base from V and 8 bases from J, leaving 12 bases between. Here the CDR3 DNA reads TGTGCCAGCAGCCAAGTTCCGGGGCTGTATGAGCAGTTCTTC. It codes for CASSQVPGLYEQFF.

The chain links TRBV5-1 to TRBJ1-1; weak D call: TRBD1 (6 bases). The CDR3 totals 16 residues. V lost 0 bases, J lost 6 bases, and 18 bases lay in between. Germline-derived CDR1 and CDR2 are SGHRS and YFSETQ. The CDR3 bases are TGCGCCAGCAGCTTGGCTCTTGGGGGGCGGGGGGCTGAAGCTTTCTTT. Translation gives CASSLALGGRGAEAFF.

This clone is labeled as medium-sized. The genes are TRBV4-1 and TRBJ2-5, with D maybe TRBD2 (6 bases). The CDR3 spans 15 residues. From germline, CDR1 is MGHRA and CDR2 YSYEKL. V lost 3 bases to trimming and J lost 5 bases, with 16 bases between them. CDR3 nucleotides: TGCGCCAGCAGCCATGAACCGGGACTTTGGGAGACCCAGTACTTC. It yields the protein CASSHEPGLWETQYF.

The rearrangement joins TRBV28 to TRBJ1-2; the D is unclear. The V gene lost 3 bases and the J gene lost 4 bases, with 15 bases spanning the gap. From germline, CDR1 is MDHEN and CDR2 SYDVKM. The CDR3 covers 15 residues. The CDR3 sequence: CASSFPKSLRYGYTF. The CDR3, as DNA: TGTGCCAGCAGTTTCCCCAAAAGTTTGCGCTATGGCTACACCTTC.

This chain joins TRBV29-1 and TRBJ1-1; D ambiguous. The V gene's germline CDR1 is SQVTM and CDR2 ANQGSEA. With 4 bases removed from V and 0 bases from J, the gap between germline ends came to 6 bases. The CDR3 is 12 amino acids. The CDR3 sequence: CSVVVMNTEAFF. In nucleotides, the CDR3 is TGCAGCGTTGTGGTTATGAACACTGAAGCTTTCTTT.

The chain is built from TRBV30 and TRBJ2-5, with 9 nucleotides matching TRBD1. This CDR3 is 15 amino acids long. Germline V CDR1 and CDR2: GTSNPN, SVGIG (reference sequence). Trimming took 0 bases from V and 5 from J; bases not matched to a gene: 7. CDR3 bases: TGTGCCTGGAGTGTAATACAGGGGGCGAGGGAGACCCAGTACTTC. Protein product: CAWSVIQGARETQYF.

V and J are TRBV2 and TRBJ2-7, with 9 positions matching TRBD2. There are 15 residues in the CDR3. Germline loops: CDR1 SNHLY, CDR2 FYNNEI. The V segment lost 7 bases and the J segment 0 bases; nucleotides outside the gene matches: 7. CDR3 protein: CASTLLAGISYEQYF. The CDR3 nucleotides read TGTGCCAGCACCCTACTAGCGGGTATCTCCTACGAGCAGTACTTC.

The rearrangement uses TRBV13 and TRBJ1-2; no clear D gene. The ends were cut back, 5 bases at V and 8 bases at J, with 15 bases in the middle. CDR1 is PRHDT and CDR2 is FYEKMQ in the germline V gene (reference sequence). There are 13 residues in the CDR3. The CDR3 region has the DNA TGTGCCAGCAGCCGCGCGGAGGGCGGAGGCTACACCTTC. This gives the protein CASSRAEGGGYTF.

There are a few counts of this clone. The chain couples TRBV15 to TRBJ2-1; D is perhaps TRBD2 (6 bases). Germline V gene data show CDR1 as LNHNV and CDR2 as YYDKDF (reference sequence). This CDR3 has 13 amino acids. Deletions cut 3 bases from V and 5 bases from J, with 8 bases between. The CDR3 spells CATSSRGNNEQFF. CDR3 bases: TGTGCCACCAGCAGCCGGGGGAACAATGAGCAGTTCTTC.

The V and J genes are TRBV11-2 and TRBJ2-7; 7 bases align to TRBD1. The germline gives CDR1 SGHAT, CDR2 FQNNGV. This CDR3 spans 15 amino acids. V dropped 1 base and J dropped 1; count of bases not matched to a gene: 4. CDR3 residues: CASSLVTGFSYEQYF. The CDR3, as DNA: TGTGCCAGCAGCTTAGTGACAGGGTTTTCCTACGAGCAGTACTTC.

This clone has more than one count but fewer than ten. The chain is built from TRBV6-6 and TRBJ2-1; 10 bases are a match to TRBD2. The CDR3 covers 14 residues. Unmatched junction bases numbered 5, after V lost 7 bases and J lost 5 bases. Germline CDR1 and CDR2: MNHNY and SVGAGI (reference sequence). Here the CDR3 reads CASTERGGNNEQFF. The CDR3 region has the DNA TGTGCCAGCACAGAGCGGGGGGGAAACAATGAGCAGTTCTTC.

V and J are TRBV14 and TRBJ2-7; D might be TRBD2 (5 bases). This CDR3 is built from 14 residues. V was pared by 2 bases and J by 6 bases, with 14 bases between. CDR1 and CDR2 from the germline V gene are SGHDN and FVKESK. The CDR3: CASSQRRPIPEQYF. In DNA form, the CDR3 reads TGTGCCAGCAGCCAAAGGAGGCCTATCCCCGAGCAGTACTTC.

The rearrangement joins TRBV29-1 to TRBJ1-4; 9 nucleotides align to TRBD1. CDR3 length equals 14 residues. Germline values: CDR1 SQVTM, CDR2 ANQGSEA. Trimming took 6 bases from V and 8 from J; bases not matched to a gene: 10. The CDR3 bases are TGCAGCGTAGCGACAGGGGGAGTAGGGGAAAAACTGTTTTTT. Amino acids: CSVATGGVGEKLFF.